This T cell receptor beta chain was found in a study of blood T cell repertoires in COVID-19. About the study: T cells, B-cell-depleted T cells, or PBMCs provided the cDNA or gDNA that served as material.

Authors' methods: Amplification of reference gene primers was used by the study to estimate nucleated cell counts. Method: immunoSEQ multiplex PCR; TCRdb's copy keeps in-frame clones and lacks some. V and J calls and clone size come straight from that table; D and trimming were deduced from the DNA. The data contain some 140,000 clones, 70% to 85% of them singletons. This CDR3 comprises 12 residues. With 8 bases clipped from V and 9 bases from J, the junction kept 8 bases outside the gene matches. The germline V gene has CDR1 LNHDA and CDR2 SQIVND (reference sequence). The TCR was taken from a man between 60 and 75 years old who had recovered from COVID-19. This rearrangement joins TRBV19 to TRBJ1-1; 8 nucleotides line up with TRBD1. Sequenced material: peripheral blood. CDR3 nucleotide sequence: TGTGCCAGTGCCGGGTGGACAGGGAAAGCTTTCTTT. It translates to CASAGWTGKAFF.